This T cell receptor (beta chain) was recorded in a study of blood T cell repertoires in COVID-19. Whole-study context: From T cells, B-cell-depleted T cells, or PBMCs came the material, which was cDNA or gDNA.

Assay: immunoSEQ multiplex PCR; the TCRdb copy retains only in-frame clones and omits some. This table holds around 110,000 clones, approximately 86% found once. The V and J ends lost 2 bases and 4 bases, in that order; junction bases with no gene match: 1. The CDR3 is 14 amino acids. Germline CDR1 is LGHDT and CDR2 is YNNKEL (reference sequence). The V call is TRBV3-1 (or the pseudogene TRBV3-2), the J call TRBJ2-1, with 8 bases matching TRBD2. The clonotype comes from a man aged 35-49 years with acute or convalescent COVID-19. The specimen was peripheral blood. Here the CDR3 DNA reads TGTGCCAGCAGCCAATTAGCGGGGTACAATGAGCAGTTCTTC. Protein: CASSQLAGYNEQFF.